The TCR beta chain under discussion was sequenced for a study of blood T cells in healthy people across ages. PCR was performed a second time for 7 to 11 cycles using a sample-barcoded 5' primer and a J-beta primer mix. Via MiXCR, TCRdb re-called the 5' RACE reads, giving one row per CDR3 protein. The repertoire includes 1.5 million to 2 million distinct CDR3 sequences, roughly 28% of them detected once, and 7% to 9% sits in the top ten. V lost 4 bases, J lost 4 bases, and 5 bases stayed unmatched. The CDR3 loop spans 15 amino acids. The table lists this clonotype with a few counts. This chain joins TRBV12-3 or TRBV12-4 and TRBJ2-4; 9 bases are a match to TRBD1. The TCR comes from a woman aged 30 to 39 in good health. Sequencing was carried out using blood. As DNA, the CDR3 is TGTGCCAGCAGTTACCGAGGACAGGGGAAAAACATTCAGTACTTC. Translated, it gives CASSYRGQGKNIQYF.